A selection of T cell receptor beta chains follows, all from one sample in a study of OX40 agonist ivuxolimab in advanced cancers. TCRdb's copy holds only in-frame clones and misses some; the assay was immunoSEQ multiplex PCR. The data hold about 130,000 clones, with approximately 90% observed a single time. The source was CD4+ or CD8+ T cells sorted from blood, collected in a trial of the OX40 agonist ivuxolimab. The origin of the receptors is an adult with an advanced solid tumor such as melanoma, head and neck, liver or kidney cancer. CDR3s include the opening cysteine and the closing phenylalanine or tryptophan. The order of the fields is clone size, CDR3 length, D gene, J gene, V gene, CDR3 DNA, CDR3 protein. The D gene is left open where the match is weak. The size of a clone is reported for some rows only, either as once, few or many, or as a class for expanded clones.

NA | 13 | NA | TRBJ2-1 | TRBV5-4 | TGTGCCAGCAGCTTGGCCGGGACAAATGAGCAGTTCTTC | CASSLAGTNEQFF
NA | 13 | TRBD1 | TRBJ1-4 | TRBV25-1 | TGTGCCAGCAGAGGGGGCGGGAGTGAAAAACTGTTTTTT | CASRGGGSEKLFF
once | 19 | NA | TRBJ2-1 | TRBV7-9 | TGTGCCAGCGGGGTTTGGACTCCTCATGAGGGAGAAATAAGCAATGAGCAGTTCTTC | CASGVWTPHEGEISNEQFF
NA | 14 | TRBD1 | TRBJ1-1 | TRBV5-1 | TGCGCCAGCAGCCGACAGGGGTGGGACACTGAAGCTTTCTTT | CASSRQGWDTEAFF
NA | 15 | TRBD1 | TRBJ1-5 | TRBV6-5 | TGTGCCAGCAGTCAGACAGGGGATAGCAATCAGCCCCAGCATTTT | CASSQTGDSNQPQHF
NA | 15 | TRBD2 | TRBJ2-1 | TRBV7-3 | TGTGCCAGCAGCTTCACTAGCGGGAGAACGAATGAGCAGTTCTTC | CASSFTSGRTNEQFF
NA | 18 | NA | TRBJ2-6 | TRBV19 | TGTGCCAGTCGCACTTTGGAGGGGGTCAGGGCTGGGGCCAACGTCCTGACTTTC | CASRTLEGVRAGANVLTF
NA | 12 | NA | TRBJ1-5 | TRBV6-1 | TGTGCCAGCAGGGACACCGATCAGCCCCAGCATTTT | CASRDTDQPQHF
NA | 15 | NA | TRBJ1-5 | TRBV5-4 | TGTGCCAGCAGCTTGGATACGGCTTCGAATCAGCCCCAGCATTTT | CASSLDTASNQPQHF
NA | 15 | NA | TRBJ1-5 | TRBV28 | TGTGCCAGCCACCCCGGGCAGGGAAATATTCAGCCCCAGCATTTT | CASHPGQGNIQPQHF
few | 12 | NA | TRBJ1-1 | TRBV29-1 | TGCAGCGTCTTAGACAGGACGCCTGAAGCTTTCTTT | CSVLDRTPEAFF
NA | 11 | NA | TRBJ1-3 | TRBV5-4 | TGTGCCAGCAGCTTGGGAAGGATTAGGGATTTT | CASSLGRIRDF
NA | 10 | NA | TRBJ1-1 | TRBV19 | TGTGCCAGTACCGGCACTCTAGCTTTCTTT | CASTGTLAFF
NA | 14 | NA | TRBJ2-7 | TRBV5-1 | TGCGCCAGCAGCTTGGGTGGGGTCAAGGACGAGCAGTACTTC | CASSLGGVKDEQYF
NA | 18 | NA | TRBJ1-6 | TRBV27 | TGTGCCAGCAGTTTAGGGTCCGAGTTAAACAGATACCCTTCACCCCTCCACTTT | CASSLGSELNRYPSPLHF
NA | 15 | NA | TRBJ2-3 | TRBV2 | TGTGCCAGCAGACTCGTAGGGGCTAGCACAGATACGCAGTATTTT | CASRLVGASTDTQYF
NA | 14 | NA | TRBJ2-7 | TRBV27 | TGTGCCAGCAGCCAAGACGGGACGATGTACGAGCAGTACTTC | CASSQDGTMYEQYF
NA | 16 | NA | TRBJ2-1 | TRBV7-2 | TGTGCCAGCAGCTCACAGGGGGGGATAACTAGCGGGGAGCAGTTCTTC | CASSSQGGITSGEQFF
NA | 15 | TRBD2 | TRBJ2-1 | TRBV7-3 | TGTGCCAGCAGCTTACGACTAGCGGGGGATAATGAGCAGTTCTTC | CASSLRLAGDNEQFF
NA | 13 | NA | TRBJ1-4 | TRBV7-6 | TGTGCCAGCAGCCTTGCAACTAATGAAAAACTGTTTTTT | CASSLATNEKLFF
NA | 15 | NA | TRBJ2-7 | TRBV27 | TGTGCCAGCAGTGTGATAGCGGTGAGCTCCTACGAGCAGTACTTC | CASSVIAVSSYEQYF
NA | 14 | NA | TRBJ1-5 | TRBV7-2 | TGTGCCAGCAGCCCCGACAGTAGCAATCAGCCCCAGCATTTT | CASSPDSSNQPQHF
NA | 18 | TRBD2 | TRBJ2-3 | TRBV27 | TGTGCCAGCAGCCATCGCCGAGCTAGCGGGACTAGCACAGATACGCAGTATTTT | CASSHRRASGTSTDTQYF
NA | 14 | NA | TRBJ1-1 | TRBV6-6 | TGTGCCAGCAGAGACACCCTGGAGAACACTGAAGCTTTCTTT | CASRDTLENTEAFF
NA | 13 | TRBD1 | TRBJ1-2 | TRBV5-6 | TGTGCCAGCAGCTTGGGACAGGGGTCTGGCTACACCTTC | CASSLGQGSGYTF
NA | 11 | NA | TRBJ2-5 | TRBV9 | TGTGCCAGCAGCGTAGAAGAGACCCAGTACTTC | CASSVEETQYF
NA | 11 | NA | TRBJ2-2 | TRBV20-1 | TGCAGTGCTATTCGTACCGGGGAGCTGTTTTTT | CSAIRTGELFF
NA | 17 | NA | TRBJ2-6 | TRBV9 | TGTGCCAGCAGCGTAGCCCCTAACAGTACCGGGGCCAACGTCCTGACTTTC | CASSVAPNSTGANVLTF
NA | 14 | NA | TRBJ1-3 | TRBV2 | TGTGCCAGCAACCAGGGTTTCTCTGGAAACACCATATATTTT | CASNQGFSGNTIYF
NA | 14 | NA | TRBJ1-1 | TRBV15 | TGTGCCACCAGCGGTCGACAGACGGGCGCTGAAGCTTTCTTT | CATSGRQTGAEAFF
NA | 14 | NA | TRBJ1-5 | TRBV19 | TGTGCCAGTAGTTCCGACCGGGACAATCAGCCCCAGCATTTT | CASSSDRDNQPQHF
NA | 12 | NA | TRBJ1-2 | TRBV6-5 | TGTGCCTACAGGGATACCTACTATGGCTACACCTTC | CAYRDTYYGYTF
NA | 15 | NA | TRBJ1-2 | TRBV28 | TGTGCCAGCAGTTTAACAGCCCCCACTAACTATGGCTACACCTTC | CASSLTAPTNYGYTF
few | 15 | NA | TRBJ2-1 | TRBV5-1 | TGCGCCAGCAGCTGGGACTTCAGCTCCTACAATGAGCAGTTCTTC | CASSWDFSSYNEQFF
NA | 13 | TRBD1 | TRBJ2-7 | TRBV28 | TGTGCCAGTTCCCGGGACAGCCTCTACGAGCAGTACTTC | CASSRDSLYEQYF
NA | 12 | NA | TRBJ1-2 | TRBV10-3 | TGTGCCATCACCGGTGAGAACTATGGCTACACCTTC | CAITGENYGYTF
NA | 12 | NA | TRBJ2-1 | TRBV27 | TGTGCCAGCAGCCGACCCTACAATGAGCAGTTCTTC | CASSRPYNEQFF
NA | 16 | NA | TRBJ1-1 | TRBV19 | TGTGCCAGTCATAGGGGGGGAGACAGGCTGAACACTGAAGCTTTCTTT | CASHRGGDRLNTEAFF
NA | 15 | NA | TRBJ1-4 | TRBV19 | TGTGCCAGTAGTATAGTTGAGGTTATTGGCGAAAAACTGTTTTTT | CASSIVEVIGEKLFF
NA | 15 | NA | TRBJ1-5 | TRBV10-3 | TGTGCCATCAGTGAGTCGATGGTCAGGGATCAGCCCCAGCATTTT | CAISESMVRDQPQHF
NA | 12 | NA | TRBJ2-1 | TRBV4-2 | TGTGCCAGCAGCCAAGACCGCCGGGGCCGTTTCTTC | CASSQDRRGRFF
NA | 15 | NA | TRBJ2-3 | TRBV5-8 | TGTGCCAGCGGCCATCGCGGATCAAGCACAGATACGCAGTATTTT | CASGHRGSSTDTQYF
NA | 14 | TRBD1 | TRBJ2-1 | TRBV5-1 | TGCGCCAGCAGTCTGAGACAGGGGTACAATGAGCAGTTCTTC | CASSLRQGYNEQFF
NA | 17 | TRBD2 | TRBJ2-7 | TRBV4-1 | TGCGCCAGCAGCCAAGGAACTCTTAGCGGGACGTCTTACGAGCAGTACTTC | CASSQGTLSGTSYEQYF
NA | 15 | TRBD1 | TRBJ2-2 | TRBV5-1 | TGCGCCAGCAGCCCCGGGACAGGGGACACCGGGGAGCTGTTTTTT | CASSPGTGDTGELFF
NA | 14 | NA | TRBJ2-7 | TRBV30 | TGTGCCTGGAGTGGTCAAATTGGCCTCTACGAGCAGTACTTC | CAWSGQIGLYEQYF
NA | 13 | NA | TRBJ1-2 | TRBV25-1 | TGTGCCAGCAGTGAATCCTTATCTTTTGGCTACACCTTC | CASSESLSFGYTF
NA | 12 | TRBD2 | TRBJ2-5 | TRBV6-1 | TGTGCCAGCAGTACTAGCGGAGAGACCCAGTACTTC | CASSTSGETQYF
NA | 15 | NA | TRBJ1-2 | TRBV11-2 | TGTGCCAGCAGCCCTACGCGAGGGGTTGACTATGGCTACACCTTC | CASSPTRGVDYGYTF
NA | 14 | NA | TRBJ1-2 | TRBV10-3 | TGTGCCATCAGTGTAACCGAGCTGGGAATTGGCTACACCTTC | CAISVTELGIGYTF
NA | 20 | NA | TRBJ1-3 | TRBV5-1 | TGCGCCAGCAGCGCAGCACCAGGGCGACGATCCCCAACCTCTGGAAACACCATATATTTT | CASSAAPGRRSPTSGNTIYF
NA | 15 | NA | TRBJ1-4 | TRBV2 | TGTGCCAGCAGTGAAGCTGAGACAGCCCTCTACGTGCTGTTTTTT | CASSEAETALYVLFF
NA | 13 | NA | TRBJ2-5 | TRBV6-1 | TGTGCCAGCAGGGATCAGGGACACGAGACCCAGTACTTC | CASRDQGHETQYF
NA | 15 | NA | TRBJ2-6 | TRBV6-5 | TGTGCCAGCAGCTCACAGGGATCTGGGGCCAACGTCCTGACTTTC | CASSSQGSGANVLTF
once | 18 | NA | TRBJ1-4 | TRBV28 | TGTGCCAGCAGTTTAACGTCGATAAAGCGAGCAACTAATGAAAAACTGTTTTTT | CASSLTSIKRATNEKLFF
once | 16 | TRBD1 | TRBJ1-4 | TRBV5-1 | TGCGCCACCAAGCCTGGACAGGGCGGCTACAATGAAAAACTGTTTTTT | CATKPGQGGYNEKLFF
once | 17 | TRBD1 | TRBJ1-1 | TRBV7-3 | TGTGCCAGCAGCTTTCCGGGACAGGGGGCGCGAAGGACTGAAGCTTTCTTT | CASSFPGQGARRTEAFF
NA | 13 | NA | TRBJ1-2 | TRBV5-1 | TGCGCCAGCACCCTAGACAGCACCTATGGCTACACCTTC | CASTLDSTYGYTF